This is a list of T cell receptor beta chains from one sample in a study of T cells in Graves' hyperthyroidism and ophthalmopathy. TCRdb reprocessed the multiplex PCR reads with MiXCR, giving one entry per CDR3 protein. Of 250,000 to 350,000 distinct CDR3 sequences listed, approximately 23% are singletons. The source material was blood. All receptors derive from a man aged 30 to 39 with Graves' ophthalmopathy. CDR3s include the opening cysteine and the closing phenylalanine or tryptophan. D genes are given only for firm matches. Rows give clone size only sometimes, using once, few, many, or a class for an expanded clone.

v_gene	abundance	j_gene	d_gene	CDR3aa	CDR3nt
TRBV11-3	.	TRBJ1-6	.	CASSFDSRSYNSPLHF	TGTGCCAGCAGCTTCGACAGTCGCTCCTATAATTCACCCCTCCACTTT
TRBV5-1	few	TRBJ1-3	.	CASSLDRGGDSGNTIYF	TGCGCCAGCAGCTTGGATCGGGGTGGTGACTCTGGAAACACCATATATTTT
TRBV12-3/TRBV12-4	.	TRBJ2-1	TRBD2	CASSMEFSGLFNEQFF	TGTGCCAGCAGTATGGAATTTAGCGGGCTCTTCAATGAGCAGTTCTTC
TRBV7-3	.	TRBJ2-1	.	CASSLSGGDNEQFF	TGTGCCAGCAGCTTGAGCGGTGGGGACAATGAGCAGTTCTTC
TRBV20-1	.	TRBJ2-3	TRBD2	CSASIREGLDTQYF	TGCAGTGCTAGTATTCGGGAGGGCCTGGATACGCAGTATTTT
TRBV20-1	few	TRBJ1-6	.	CSARGMVARGARNSPLHF	TGCAGTGCTAGAGGAATGGTGGCTCGAGGGGCCCGAAATTCACCCCTCCACTTT
TRBV5-1	many	TRBJ2-1	TRBD1	CASSLDTGGEEQFF	TGCGCCAGCAGCTTGGATACAGGGGGCGAGGAGCAGTTCTTC
TRBV18	many	TRBJ2-1	TRBD2	CASSPTQSGTTYEQFF	TGTGCCAGCTCACCCACACAGTCCGGGACTACGTATGAGCAGTTCTTC
TRBV7-8	few	TRBJ2-7	TRBD2	CASSDPSGRYEQYF	TGTGCCAGCAGCGATCCTAGCGGGAGATACGAGCAGTACTTC
TRBV12-3/TRBV12-4	.	TRBJ2-2	.	CASSPGHTNTGELFF	TGTGCCAGCAGCCCGGGACACACGAACACCGGGGAGCTGTTTTTT